A selection of T cell receptor beta chains follows, all from one sample in a study of blood T cell repertoires in COVID-19. Data came from immunoSEQ multiplex PCR; TCRdb stores just in-frame clones and leaves some out. The table has some 140,000 clones, around 79% seen once. Source material: peripheral blood. These receptors were collected from a man aged 60 to 69 with acute or convalescent COVID-19. Each CDR3 is given with its conserved first and last residue. The D gene is left open where the match is weak. Clone size is given for some rows only: seen once, a few or many times, or a class if the clone is expanded.

cdr3_aa,cdr3_nt,j_call,cdr3_length,d_call,clone_size,v_call
CASSLHQGSSGAFF,TGTGCCAGCAGTTTACATCAGGGGTCCTCGGGAGCTTTCTTT,TRBJ1-1,14,.,.,TRBV28
CASSTTGSSGPPVEYF,TGTGCCAGCAGCACCACAGGGTCTAGCGGGCCCCCGGTGGAGTACTTC,TRBJ2-7,16,.,.,TRBV21-1
CASSLRTGYGYTF,TGTGCCAGTAGTCTACGGACTGGGTATGGCTACACCTTC,TRBJ1-2,13,.,.,TRBV19
CSVASNSNQPQHF,TGCAGCGTTGCCAGTAATAGCAATCAGCCCCAGCATTTT,TRBJ1-5,13,.,.,TRBV29-1
CASSYGLAVGNEQFF,TGTGCCAGCAGTTACGGCCTAGCGGTTGGGAATGAGCAGTTCTTC,TRBJ2-1,15,TRBD2,.,TRBV6-5
CASSQGTGNLGNTIYF,TGTGCCAGCAGCCAAGGGACAGGCAATCTTGGAAACACCATATATTTT,TRBJ1-3,16,TRBD1,many,TRBV4-2
CASGASGRNTGELFF,TGTGCCTCCGGCGCTAGCGGGAGGAACACCGGGGAGCTGTTTTTT,TRBJ2-2,15,TRBD2,.,TRBV5-8
CAWSVRTSGNIYEQYF,TGTGCCTGGAGTGTAAGGACTAGCGGGAATATCTACGAGCAGTACTTC,TRBJ2-7,16,TRBD2,.,TRBV30
CASHAENEQFF,TGTGCCAGCCACGCGGAGAATGAGCAGTTCTTC,TRBJ2-1,11,.,.,TRBV2
CASSLYRGMNTEAFF,TGTGCCAGCAGCTTATACCGGGGGATGAACACTGAAGCTTTCTTT,TRBJ1-1,15,.,.,TRBV7-2
CASSPSSGSTDTQYF,TGTGCCAGCAGCCCGTCTAGCGGGAGTACAGATACGCAGTATTTT,TRBJ2-3,15,TRBD2,.,TRBV3-1/TRBV3-2
CASSQTSGLRQFF,TGTGCCAGCAGTCAGACTAGCGGCCTCCGGCAGTTCTTC,TRBJ2-1,13,TRBD2,.,TRBV6-5
CATSSGDTGQPQHF,TGTGCCACCTCCTCCGGAGATACGGGTCAGCCCCAGCATTTT,TRBJ1-5,14,.,.,TRBV6-5
CAWSQTGLGNTIYF,TGTGCCTGGAGCCAAACAGGGCTGGGAAACACCATATATTTT,TRBJ1-3,14,.,.,TRBV30
CAISEDEGDTQYF,TGTGCCATCAGTGAAGACGAGGGAGATACGCAGTATTTT,TRBJ2-3,13,.,.,TRBV10-3
CASSQVQGLASQYF,TGTGCCAGCAGCCAAGTCCAGGGACTAGCCTCGCAGTACTTC,TRBJ2-7,14,TRBD2,few,TRBV4-2
CASSLQGPRPQHF,TGTGCCAGCAGTTTGCAGGGGCCCAGGCCCCAGCATTTT,TRBJ1-5,13,.,once,TRBV28
CASRADRGSYNEQFF,TGTGCCAGCAGGGCCGACAGGGGATCCTACAATGAGCAGTTCTTC,TRBJ2-1,15,TRBD1,.,TRBV2
CASRTAGGLFNNEQFF,TGTGCCAGCAGAACGGCGGGAGGCCTCTTTAACAATGAGCAGTTCTTC,TRBJ2-1,16,TRBD2,.,TRBV6-6
CASRGSGVWETQYF,TGTGCCAGCCGAGGGTCAGGGGTCTGGGAGACCCAGTACTTC,TRBJ2-5,14,.,.,TRBV5-8
CASSDGSFTGGNYGYTF,TGTGCCAGCAGTGATGGCTCCTTTACAGGGGGTAACTATGGCTACACCTTC,TRBJ1-2,17,TRBD1,.,TRBV2
CASSLSGIAKNIQYF,TGTGCCAGCAGCCTTAGCGGGATAGCCAAAAACATTCAGTACTTC,TRBJ2-4,15,TRBD2,few,TRBV13
CASSRDSNEKLFF,TGTGCCAGCTCCCGGGACAGCAATGAAAAACTGTTTTTT,TRBJ1-4,13,TRBD1,.,TRBV18
CASSQDRTPLLPQHF,TGTGCCAGCAGCCAAGACAGGACACCCCTACTACCCCAGCATTTT,TRBJ1-5,15,.,few,TRBV3-1/TRBV3-2
CASSRTGTGSYEQYF,TGTGCCAGCAGCCGCACCGGGACAGGGTCCTACGAGCAGTACTTC,TRBJ2-7,15,TRBD1,.,TRBV6-5